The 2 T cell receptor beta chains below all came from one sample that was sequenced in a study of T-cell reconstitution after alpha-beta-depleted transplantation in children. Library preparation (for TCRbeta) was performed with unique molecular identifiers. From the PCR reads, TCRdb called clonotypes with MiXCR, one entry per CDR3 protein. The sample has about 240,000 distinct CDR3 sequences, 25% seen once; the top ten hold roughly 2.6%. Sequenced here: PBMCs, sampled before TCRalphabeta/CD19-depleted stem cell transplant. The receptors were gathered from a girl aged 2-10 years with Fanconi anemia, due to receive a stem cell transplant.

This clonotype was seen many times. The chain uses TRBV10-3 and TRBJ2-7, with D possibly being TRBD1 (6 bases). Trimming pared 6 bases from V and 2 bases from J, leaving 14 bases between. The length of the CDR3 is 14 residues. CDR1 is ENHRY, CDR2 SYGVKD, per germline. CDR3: CAIRATGATYEQYF. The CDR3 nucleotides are TGTGCCATCAGGGCGACAGGTGCGACCTACGAGCAGTACTTC.

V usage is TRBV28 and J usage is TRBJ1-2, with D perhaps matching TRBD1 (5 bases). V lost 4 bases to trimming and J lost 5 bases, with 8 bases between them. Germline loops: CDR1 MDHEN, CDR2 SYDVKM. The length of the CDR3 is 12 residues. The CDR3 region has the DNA TGTGCCAGCAGTTGGTACAGGTATGGCTACACCTTC. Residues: CASSWYRYGYTF.